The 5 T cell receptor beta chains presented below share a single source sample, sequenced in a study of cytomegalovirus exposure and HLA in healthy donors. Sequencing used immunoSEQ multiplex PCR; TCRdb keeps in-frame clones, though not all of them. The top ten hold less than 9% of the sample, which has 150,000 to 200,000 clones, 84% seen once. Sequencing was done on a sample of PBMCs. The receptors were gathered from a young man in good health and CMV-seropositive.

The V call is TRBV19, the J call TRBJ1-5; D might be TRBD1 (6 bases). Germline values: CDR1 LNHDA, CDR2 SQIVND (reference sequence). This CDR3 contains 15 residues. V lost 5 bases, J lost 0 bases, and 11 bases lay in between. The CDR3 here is CASSSRGNSNQPQHF. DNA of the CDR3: TGTGCCAGTAGTTCGAGGGGGAATAGCAATCAGCCCCAGCATTTT.

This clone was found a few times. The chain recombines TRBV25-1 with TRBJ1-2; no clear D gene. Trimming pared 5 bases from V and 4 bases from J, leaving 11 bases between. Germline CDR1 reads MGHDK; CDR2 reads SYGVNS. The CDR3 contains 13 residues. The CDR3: CASSWREGYGYTF. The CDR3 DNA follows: TGTGCCAGCAGTTGGAGGGAAGGCTATGGCTACACCTTC.

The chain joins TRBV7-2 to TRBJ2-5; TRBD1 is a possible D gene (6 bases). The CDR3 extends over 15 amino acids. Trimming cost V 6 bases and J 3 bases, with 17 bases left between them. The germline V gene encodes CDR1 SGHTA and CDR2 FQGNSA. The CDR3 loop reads CASSRQTGPEETQYF. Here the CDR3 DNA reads TGTGCCAGCAGTCGTCAGACAGGCCCCGAAGAGACCCAGTACTTC.

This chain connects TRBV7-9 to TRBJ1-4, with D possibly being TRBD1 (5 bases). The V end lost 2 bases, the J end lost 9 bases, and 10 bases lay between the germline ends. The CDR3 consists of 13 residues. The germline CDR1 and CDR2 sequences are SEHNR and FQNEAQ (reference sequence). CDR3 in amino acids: CASSLSTAQKLFF. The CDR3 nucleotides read TGTGCCAGCAGCTTATCGACAGCCCAAAAACTGTTTTTT.

For the CDR3, the DNA is TGTGCCAGCAGCCACCAACAGGGGGTATTCTACGAGCAGTACTTC. The encoded protein is CASSHQQGVFYEQYF. The chain employs TRBV7-2 and TRBJ2-7, with 8 bases that match TRBD1. From germline, CDR1 is SGHTA and CDR2 FQGNSA. The CDR3 totals 15 residues. Unmatched junction bases numbered 9, after V lost 5 bases and J lost 3 bases.